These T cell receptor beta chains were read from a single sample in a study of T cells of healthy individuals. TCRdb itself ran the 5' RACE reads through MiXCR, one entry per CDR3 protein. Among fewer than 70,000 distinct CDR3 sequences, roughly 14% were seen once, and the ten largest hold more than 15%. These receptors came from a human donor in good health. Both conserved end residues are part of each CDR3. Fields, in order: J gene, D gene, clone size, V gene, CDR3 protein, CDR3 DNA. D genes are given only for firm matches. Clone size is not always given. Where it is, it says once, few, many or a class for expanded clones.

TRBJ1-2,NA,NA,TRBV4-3,CASSQDLRGSSYGYTF,TGCGCCAGCAGCCAAGATCTAAGGGGCAGCTCCTATGGCTACACCTTC
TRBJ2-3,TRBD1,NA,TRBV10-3,CAISEQGADTQYF,TGTGCCATCAGTGAACAGGGGGCAGATACGCAGTATTTT
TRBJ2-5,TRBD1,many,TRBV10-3,CAISERQGVETQYF,TGTGCCATCAGTGAGAGGCAGGGGGTGGAGACCCAGTACTTC
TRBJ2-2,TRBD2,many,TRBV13,CASSIPGLAADTGELFF,TGTGCCAGCAGCATACCGGGACTAGCGGCTGACACCGGGGAGCTGTTTTTT
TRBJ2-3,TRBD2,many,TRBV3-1,CASSLRLAGNTDTQYF,TGTGCCAGCAGCCTCCGACTAGCGGGGAACACAGATACGCAGTATTTT
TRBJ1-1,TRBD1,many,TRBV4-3,CASSRRDRGMNTEAFF,TGCGCCAGCAGTAGACGGGACAGGGGGATGAACACTGAAGCTTTCTTT
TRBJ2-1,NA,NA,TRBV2,CASSETPPDGINEQFF,TGTGCCAGCAGTGAAACCCCCCCCGACGGAATCAATGAGCAGTTCTTC
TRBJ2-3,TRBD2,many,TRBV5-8,CASSLGSGTPDTQYF,TGTGCCAGCAGCCTAGGAAGCGGGACGCCAGATACGCAGTATTTT
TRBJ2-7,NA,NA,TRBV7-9,CASSPPGRIYEQYF,TGTGCCAGCAGCCCCCCCGGCCGCATCTACGAGCAGTACTTC
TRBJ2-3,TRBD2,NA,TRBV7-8,CASRWTSGNPTDTQYF,TGTGCCAGCCGGTGGACTAGCGGGAATCCCACAGATACGCAGTATTTT
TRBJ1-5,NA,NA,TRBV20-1,CSAKTGGGVNQPQHF,TGCAGTGCTAAAACTGGGGGAGGGGTCAATCAGCCCCAGCATTTT
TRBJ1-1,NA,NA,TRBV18,CASSQDMNTEAFF,TGTGCCAGCTCACAAGACATGAACACTGAAGCTTTCTTT
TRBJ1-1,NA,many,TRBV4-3,CASSQAYDAGEAFF,TGCGCCAGCAGCCAAGCTTACGATGCGGGTGAAGCTTTCTTT
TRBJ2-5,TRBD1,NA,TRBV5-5,CASSPGQASQETQYF,TGTGCCAGCAGCCCCGGACAGGCGTCCCAAGAGACTCAGTACTTC
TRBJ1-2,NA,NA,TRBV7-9,CASSPDAGYGYTF,TGTGCCAGCAGCCCAGACGCGGGCTATGGCTACACCTTC
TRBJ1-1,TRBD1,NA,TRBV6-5,CASSYFRTGEGEAFF,TGTGCCAGCAGTTACTTTCGGACAGGGGAGGGTGAAGCTTTCTTT
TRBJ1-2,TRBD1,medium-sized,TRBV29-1,CSSPGGTGLNYGYTF,TGCAGCTCCCCTGGTGGGACAGGCCTTAACTATGGCTACACCTTC
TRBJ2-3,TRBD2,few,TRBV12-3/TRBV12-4,CASSPETGTNTQYF,TGTGCCAGCAGTCCTGAAACCGGGACTAATACGCAGTATTTT
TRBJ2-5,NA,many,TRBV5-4,CASSLQDLEETQYF,TGTGCCAGCAGCTTGCAGGATTTGGAAGAGACCCAGTACTTC
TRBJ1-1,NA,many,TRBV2,CASSLNTPGGGGTEAFF,TGTGCCAGCAGCCTCAATACTCCCGGTGGCGGAGGTACTGAAGCTTTCTTT
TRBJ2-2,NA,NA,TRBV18,CASSLPSGANTGELFF,TGTGCCAGCTCACTCCCCTCCGGGGCGAACACCGGGGAGCTGTTTTTT
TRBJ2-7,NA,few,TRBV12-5,CASGLGAYEQYF,TGTGCTAGTGGTTTGGGTGCCTACGAGCAGTACTTC
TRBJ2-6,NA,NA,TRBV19,CASSTPPFSGFSSGANVLTF,TGTGCCAGTAGTACCCCCCCGTTTTCCGGGTTCAGCTCTGGGGCCAACGTCCTGACTTTC
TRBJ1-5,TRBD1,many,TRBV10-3,CAISPQGGNQPQHF,TGTGCCATCAGTCCACAGGGGGGGAATCAGCCCCAGCATTTT
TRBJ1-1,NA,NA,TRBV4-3,CASSQGGRMNTEAFF,TGCGCCAGCAGCCAAGGAGGTAGGATGAACACTGAAGCTTTCTTT
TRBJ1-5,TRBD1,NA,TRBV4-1,CASSLRGTGLLSQHF,TGCGCCAGCAGCCTAAGGGGGACAGGCCTTCTCTCCCAGCATTTT
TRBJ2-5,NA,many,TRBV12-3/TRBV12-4,CASSLVGEMQETQYF,TGTGCCAGCAGTTTGGTAGGGGAGATGCAAGAGACCCAGTACTTC
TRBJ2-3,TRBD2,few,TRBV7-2,CASSLETGGPTDTQYF,TGTGCCAGCAGCTTAGAGACGGGAGGACCCACAGATACGCAGTATTTT
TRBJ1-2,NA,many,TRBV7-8,CASSFTPGNPYGYTF,TGTGCCAGCAGCTTTACCCCCGGAAACCCCTATGGCTACACCTTC
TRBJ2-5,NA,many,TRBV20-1,CSARAETQYF,TGCAGTGCTAGGGCGGAGACCCAGTACTTC
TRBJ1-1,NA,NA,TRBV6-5,CASSYTGGNTEAFF,TGTGCCAGCAGTTATACCGGTGGAAACACTGAAGCTTTCTTT
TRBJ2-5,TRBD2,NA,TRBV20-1,CSARVSTPSGSQETQYF,TGCAGTGCTAGAGTCTCTACCCCTAGCGGGAGCCAAGAGACCCAGTACTTC
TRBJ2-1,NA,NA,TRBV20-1,CSAYSGSMNEQFF,TGCAGTGCTTATAGCGGCAGCATGAATGAGCAGTTCTTC
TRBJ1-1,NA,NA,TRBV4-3,CASSQDTDRNTEAFF,TGCGCCAGCAGCCAAGATACTGACAGGAACACTGAAGCTTTCTTT
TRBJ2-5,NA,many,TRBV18,CASSPPRRPAGETQYF,TGTGCCAGCTCACCACCGAGGCGGCCGGCCGGGGAGACCCAGTACTTC
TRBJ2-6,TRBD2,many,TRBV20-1,CSAALAVSSGANVLTF,TGCAGTGCTGCCCTAGCGGTAAGCTCTGGGGCCAACGTCCTGACTTTC
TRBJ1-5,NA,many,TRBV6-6,CASSFSFRTVYSNQPQHF,TGTGCCAGCAGTTTCTCCTTTCGGACGGTTTATAGCAATCAGCCCCAGCATTTT
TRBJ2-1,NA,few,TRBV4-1,CASSQVGVARQFF,TGCGCCAGCAGCCAAGTGGGAGTAGCCCGACAGTTCTTC
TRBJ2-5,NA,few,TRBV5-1,CASSGAPSETQYF,TGCGCCAGCAGCGGGGCACCCTCTGAGACCCAGTACTTC
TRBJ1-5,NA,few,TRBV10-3,CAISEQGENNQPQHF,TGTGCCATCAGTGAACAGGGCGAAAACAATCAGCCCCAGCATTTT
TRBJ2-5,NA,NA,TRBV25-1,CASSNIKFYF,TGTGCCAGCAGTAACATCAAATTCTACTTC
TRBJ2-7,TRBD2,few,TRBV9,CASSRTSGGSEQYF,TGTGCCAGCAGCCGGACTAGCGGGGGTTCCGAGCAGTACTTC
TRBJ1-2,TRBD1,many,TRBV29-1,CSVEKTGSGYTF,TGCAGCGTTGAGAAGACAGGGTCTGGCTACACCTTC
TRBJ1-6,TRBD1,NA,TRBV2,CASLGQTNSPLHF,TGTGCCAGCCTGGGACAGACAAATTCACCCCTCCACTTT
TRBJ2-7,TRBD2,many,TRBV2,CASSVPTSGRSYEQYF,TGTGCCAGCAGTGTACCGACTAGCGGGAGGTCCTACGAGCAGTACTTC
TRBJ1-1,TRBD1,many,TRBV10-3,CAIKLGSTGDGEAFF,TGTGCCATCAAATTAGGTTCGACAGGGGACGGTGAAGCTTTCTTT
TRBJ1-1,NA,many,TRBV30,CASTDSPGAMNTEAFF,TGTGCCTCCACTGATTCCCCAGGGGCAATGAACACTGAAGCTTTCTTT
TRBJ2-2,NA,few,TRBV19,CASRTANTGELFF,TGTGCCAGTAGGACAGCGAACACCGGGGAGCTGTTTTTT